These 21 T cell receptor beta chains share one sample of origin, sequenced in a study of human T cells and chemical hapten exposure (dated by TCRdb to about 2021). The intended sense of this specimen's time point label: patch test 1, 2 weeks after DPC sensitization. The intended sense of this specimen's treatment or condition label: therapeutic diphenylcyclopropenone sensitization with weekly scalp DPC. Total RNA was extracted from unfractionated whole blood that had been collected in Tempus Blood RNA tubes. The library was made by RACE. TCRdb names NextSeq 500 as the instrument used. TCRdb handled the public reads itself, with Q25 trimming in fastp and clone calling in MiXCR, and kept productive beta chains. CDR3 protein duplicates are merged, each entry listing the most common genes and DNA. The sample has roughly 50,000 distinct CDR3 sequences on record, approximately 9.9% of them singletons. Clones ranked in the top ten supply about 1.7% of the sample.

The sample in question was whole blood, obtained in connection with sensitization to the hapten diphenylcyclopropenone (DPC). These receptors were obtained from a middle-aged woman with alopecia areata. Some clones in this sample may be carry-over from other donors' samples.

The chain uses TRBV29-1 and TRBJ2-3, with a weak D call TRBD1 (5 bases). Deletions cut 7 bases from V and 5 bases from J, with 25 bases between. Per germline, CDR1 SQVTM and CDR2 ANQGSEA. This CDR3 region has 16 residues. The chain's CDR3 is CSAHPGQGYMVDTQYF. As DNA, the CDR3 is TGCAGCGCCCACCCTGGACAAGGCTACATGGTAGATACGCAGTATTTT.

The chain carries TRBV7-6 and TRBJ1-5; D unclear. The CDR3 contains 13 residues. Germline CDR1 reads SGHVS; CDR2 reads FNYEAQ. Trimming took off 5 bases at V and 5 bases at J, with 10 bases between the two ends. CDR3 residues: CASSPTDYQPQHF. In DNA, the CDR3 is TGTGCCAGCAGCCCTACGGATTATCAGCCCCAGCATTTT.

As DNA, the CDR3 is TGTGCCAGTAGTATGGGGACAGGGCAAACCTACGAGCAGTACTTC. This gives the protein CASSMGTGQTYEQYF. The rearrangement uses TRBV19 and TRBJ2-7; TRBD1 aligns across 9 bases. This CDR3 spans 15 amino acids. Germline trimming cut 3 bases from V and 2 bases from J; bases unmatched to any gene: 5. CDR1 and CDR2 from the germline V gene are LNHDA and SQIVND (reference sequence).

This clonotype was picked up many times. The chain has TRBV10-3 and TRBJ1-3; 7 nucleotides line up with TRBD1. Germline V gives CDR1 ENHRY, CDR2 SYGVKD. This CDR3 comprises 13 residues. The trim removed 6 bases at V and 9 bases at J, leaving 8 bases unmatched. CDR3 nucleotides: TGTGCCATCAGGCCTACAGGGGCGAGCACCATATATTTT. It encodes CAIRPTGASTIYF.

Many counts were recorded for this clonotype. The rearrangement joins TRBV11-2 to TRBJ2-7, with D unresolved. Per germline, CDR1 SGHAT and CDR2 FQNNGV. The CDR3 totals 14 residues. Trimming left V 0 bases short and J 1 base short, with 7 bases between. The CDR3 region is CASSLDGPSYEQYF. CDR3 bases: TGTGCCAGCAGCTTAGACGGACCTTCCTACGAGCAGTACTTC.

This clonotype came up many times. The V call is TRBV4-1, the J call TRBJ2-1; TRBD2 agrees at 11 bases. CDR3 length equals 19 residues. Germline lookup yields CDR1 MGHRA and CDR2 YSYEKL. V was pared by 0 bases and J by 0 bases, with 7 bases of the junction left unmatched. CDR3: CASSQERTSGFPSYNEQFF. DNA of the CDR3: TGCGCCAGCAGCCAAGAGAGGACTAGCGGGTTCCCCTCCTACAATGAGCAGTTCTTC.

The rearrangement joins TRBV5-6 to TRBJ2-1; 10 bases agree with TRBD1. Germline V gene lookup returns CDR1 SGHDT and CDR2 YYEEEE. The CDR3 length is 14 residues. V trimming: 3 bases; J trimming: 8 bases; junction bases outside the gene matches: 5. This chain's CDR3 is CASSYGQGVYEQFF. The CDR3 nucleotides read TGTGCCAGCAGCTACGGACAGGGGGTATATGAGCAGTTCTTC.

The V gene is TRBV27, the J gene TRBJ2-5, with a tentative D call TRBD1 (5 bases). Germline V gene lookup returns CDR1 MNHEY and CDR2 SMNVEV (reference sequence). This CDR3 region has 13 residues. Trimming removed 2 bases from V and 4 bases from J, with 8 bases in between. The CDR3 coding sequence is TGTGCCAGCAGTTTAGGGGCTCCAGAGACCCAGTACTTC. Amino acid sequence: CASSLGAPETQYF.

This chain connects TRBV6-2 or TRBV6-3 to TRBJ2-1, with TRBD2 matching 15 bases. J lost 10 bases, V lost 5 bases, and 3 bases had no gene match. The CDR3 has 14 residues. Looked up from germline, CDR1 is MNHEY and CDR2 is SVGEGT. CDR3 loop: CASSRTSGRGEQFF. DNA for the CDR3: TGTGCCAGCAGTCGGACTAGCGGGAGGGGAGAGCAGTTCTTC.

This clonotype was detected ten times or more. The chain is built from TRBV2 and TRBJ1-4; 9 nucleotides agree with TRBD1. The CDR3 sequence is 13 residues long. Losses at the gene ends were 6 bases for V and 8 bases for J; bases not matched to a gene: 4. CDR1 and CDR2 (germline): SNHLY, FYNNEI. The chain's CDR3 is CASRGQGMEKLFF. Here the CDR3 DNA reads TGTGCCAGCAGGGGACAGGGTATGGAAAAACTGTTTTTT.

The gene calls are TRBV7-9 and TRBJ1-5, with 7 bases lining up with TRBD1. The CDR3 covers 15 residues. Germline CDR1 is SEHNR and CDR2 is FQNEAQ (reference sequence). V was pared by 1 base and J by 4 bases, with 4 bases of the junction left unmatched. DNA of the CDR3: TGTGCCAGCAGCTTAGAGGGGGCTGGAAATCAGCCCCAGCATTTT. Residues: CASSLEGAGNQPQHF.

V usage is TRBV29-1 and J usage is TRBJ1-5; D might be TRBD1 (6 bases). V lost 3 bases, J lost 4 bases, and 10 bases lay in between. This CDR3 has 13 residues. Germline lookup yields CDR1 SQVTM and CDR2 ANQGSEA. CDR3 sequence: CSVDGGTNQPQHF. The CDR3 region has the DNA TGCAGCGTTGACGGGGGCACGAATCAGCCCCAGCATTTT.

In this sample, this clonotype turned up a few times. V gene TRBV11-2 combines with J gene TRBJ1-1; D uncertain. The CDR3 is 14 residues long. In germline, CDR1 is SGHAT, CDR2 FQNNGV. V gave up 5 bases and J gave up 2 bases, with 12 bases separating them. CDR3 loop: CASSPWTGNTEAFF. The CDR3 nucleotides read TGTGCCAGCAGCCCCTGGACGGGAAACACTGAAGCTTTCTTT.

This clonotype was picked up many times. The chain joins TRBV14 to TRBJ1-3; D remains ambiguous. V was shortened by 2 bases and J by 0 bases, with 8 bases between the two germline ends. CDR1 and CDR2 from the germline V gene are SGHDN and FVKESK. This CDR3 has 15 residues. The CDR3 reads CASSQNIYSGNTIYF. For the CDR3, the DNA is TGTGCCAGCAGCCAAAACATTTACTCTGGAAACACCATATATTTT.

CDR3 protein: CASSLVFSYNEQFF. In nucleotides, the CDR3 is TGCGCCAGCAGCCTAGTGTTCTCCTACAATGAGCAGTTCTTC. The chain carries TRBV10-1 and TRBJ2-1; the D is unclear. The CDR3 covers 14 residues. The V end was cut by 6 bases, the J end by 0 bases, with 9 bases between. Germline values: CDR1 WNHNN, CDR2 SYGVQD (reference sequence).

At least ten counts were recorded for this clonotype. V gene TRBV19 combines with J gene TRBJ1-5; D may be TRBD1 (5 bases). The CDR3 runs to 13 residues. Germline CDR1 and CDR2: LNHDA and SQIVND (reference sequence). Trimming removed 3 bases at V and 5 bases at J, with 8 bases between. The DNA of the CDR3 is TGTGCCAGTAGTATTGGGGGGGATCAGCCCCAGCATTTT. Amino acids: CASSIGGDQPQHF.

The chain has TRBV6-6 and TRBJ1-5; D remains unclear. Germline V gives CDR1 MNHNY, CDR2 SVGAGI (reference sequence). This CDR3 is 14 amino acids long. Trimming shortened V by 4 bases and J by 6 bases, and 13 bases separated the two germline ends. The CDR3 DNA sequence: TGTGCCAGCAGTTGGGCCGTGGAGGGTCAGCCCCAGCATTTT. This sequence encodes CASSWAVEGQPQHF.

The chain combines TRBV3-1 with TRBJ1-4, with TRBD1 as a possible D gene (5 bases). Germline V gene sequence: CDR1 LGHDT, CDR2 YNNKEL (reference sequence). The CDR3 is 13 amino acids. The V end was cut by 1 base, the J end by 5 bases, with 5 bases between. Here the CDR3 DNA reads TGTGCCAGCAGCCAAGGGGGGAATGAAAAACTGTTTTTT. Protein: CASSQGGNEKLFF.

This chain links TRBV29-1 with TRBJ1-1, with no clear D. The V and J ends lost 3 bases and 6 bases respectively, with 2 bases between them. CDR3 length: 9 amino acids. The germline V gene has CDR1 SQVTM and CDR2 ANQGSEA. CDR3 region: CSVEAEAFF. In DNA, the CDR3 is TGCAGCGTTGAGGCTGAAGCTTTCTTT.

The genes are TRBV20-1 and TRBJ1-5; 10 nucleotides agree with TRBD1. The CDR3 is 15 amino acids. Germline values: CDR1 DFQATT, CDR2 SNEGSKA (reference sequence). J lost 7 bases, V lost 3 bases, and 9 bases had no gene match. In DNA form, the CDR3 reads TGCAGTGCTAGGGAGACAGGGGGCAATAACCAGCCCCAGCATTTT. The encoded protein is CSARETGGNNQPQHF.

V is TRBV12-3 or TRBV12-4 and J is TRBJ1-4; 7 positions match TRBD1. This CDR3 has 15 residues. V trimming: 5 bases; J trimming: 7 bases; junction bases outside the gene matches: 10. The CDR3: CASSKTTGKGEKLFF. The CDR3 DNA sequence: TGTGCCAGCAGTAAAACGACAGGGAAGGGTGAAAAACTGTTTTTT.